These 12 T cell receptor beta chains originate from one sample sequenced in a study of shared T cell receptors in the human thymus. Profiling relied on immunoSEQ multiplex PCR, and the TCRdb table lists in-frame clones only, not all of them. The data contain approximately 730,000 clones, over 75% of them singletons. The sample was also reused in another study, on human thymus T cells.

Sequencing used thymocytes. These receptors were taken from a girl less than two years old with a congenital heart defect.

The DNA of the CDR3 is TGTGCCAGCAGCCAAGCGGGGGACGGGGGGCCGCCGGCGGGCACTTTCTTT. Translating gives CASSQAGDGGPPAGTFF. The chain combines TRBV14 with TRBJ1-1, with D possibly being TRBD1 (6 bases). Looked up from germline, CDR1 is SGHDN and CDR2 is FVKESK. With 1 base removed from V and 12 bases from J, the gap between germline ends came to 27 bases. The CDR3 has 17 residues.

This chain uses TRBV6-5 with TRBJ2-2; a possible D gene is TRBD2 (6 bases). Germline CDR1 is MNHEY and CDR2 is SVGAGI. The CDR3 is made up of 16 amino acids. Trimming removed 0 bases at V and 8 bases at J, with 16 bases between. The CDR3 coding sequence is TGTGCCAGCAGTTACTCGAGAAGGAGGGCGAGGGGGGAGCTGTTTTTT. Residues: CASSYSRRRARGELFF.

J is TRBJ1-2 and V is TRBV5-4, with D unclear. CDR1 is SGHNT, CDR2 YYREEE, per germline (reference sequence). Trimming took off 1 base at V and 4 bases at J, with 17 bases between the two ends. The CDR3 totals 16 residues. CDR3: CASSLYSCRFAYGYTF. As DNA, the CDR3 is TGTGCCAGCAGCTTGTACAGCTGTCGGTTCGCCTATGGCTACACCTTC.

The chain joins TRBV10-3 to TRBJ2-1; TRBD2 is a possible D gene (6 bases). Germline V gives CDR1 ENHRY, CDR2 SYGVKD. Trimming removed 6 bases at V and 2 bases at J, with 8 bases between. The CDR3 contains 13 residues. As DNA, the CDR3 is TGTGCCATCAGCGGGACTCCCTACAATGAGCAGTTCTTC. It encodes CAISGTPYNEQFF.

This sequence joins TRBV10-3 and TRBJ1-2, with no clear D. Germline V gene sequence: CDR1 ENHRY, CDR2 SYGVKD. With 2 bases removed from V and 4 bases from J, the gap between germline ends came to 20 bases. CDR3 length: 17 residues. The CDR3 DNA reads TGTGCCATCAGTGAGAGTATTCCGGGGAAGGCGGGCTATGGCTACACCTTC. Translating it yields CAISESIPGKAGYGYTF.

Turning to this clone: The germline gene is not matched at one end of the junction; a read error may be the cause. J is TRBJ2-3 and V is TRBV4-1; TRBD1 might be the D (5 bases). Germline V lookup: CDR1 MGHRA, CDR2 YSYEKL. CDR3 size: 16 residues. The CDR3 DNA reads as TGCGCCAGCAGACAAGGGGCGCACCCTTCCACAGATACGCAGTATTTT. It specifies CASRQGAHPSTDTQYF.

Written as DNA, the CDR3 is TGTGCCAGCAGCGTATCTGGCAGGCTCAATTCACCCCTCCACTTT. Translating gives CASSVSGRLNSPLHF. The chain is built from TRBV9 and TRBJ1-6; no firm D call. V lost 1 base and J lost 7, with 12 bases in between. Germline CDR1 and CDR2: SGDLS and YYNGEE. This CDR3 region has 15 residues.

For the CDR3, the DNA is TGTGCCAGCCGTGTCGCCGGGGACACTTACGAGCAGTACTTC. Translating it yields CASRVAGDTYEQYF. The chain carries TRBV27 and TRBJ2-7; D is perhaps TRBD1 (6 bases). V was shortened by 8 bases and J by 4 bases, with 18 bases between the two germline ends. The CDR3 is 14 residues long. Germline loops: CDR1 MNHEY, CDR2 SMNVEV (reference sequence).

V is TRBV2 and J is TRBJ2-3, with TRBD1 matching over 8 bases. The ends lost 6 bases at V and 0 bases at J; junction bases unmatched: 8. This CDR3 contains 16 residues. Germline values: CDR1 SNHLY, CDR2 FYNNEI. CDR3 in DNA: TGTGCCAGCAGGGAGGGGACAGGTAGAAGCACAGATACGCAGTATTTT. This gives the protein CASREGTGRSTDTQYF.

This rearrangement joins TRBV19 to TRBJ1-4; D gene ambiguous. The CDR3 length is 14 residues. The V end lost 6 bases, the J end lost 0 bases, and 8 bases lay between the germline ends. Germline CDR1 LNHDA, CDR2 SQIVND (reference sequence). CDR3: CASRQDSTNEKLFF. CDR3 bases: TGTGCCAGTAGGCAGGACTCAACTAATGAAAAACTGTTTTTT.

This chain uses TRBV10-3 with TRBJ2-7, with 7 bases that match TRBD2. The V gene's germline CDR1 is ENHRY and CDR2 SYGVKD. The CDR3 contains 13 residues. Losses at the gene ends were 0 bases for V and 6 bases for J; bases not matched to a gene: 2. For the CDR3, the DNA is TGTGCCATCAGTGAGTCGGGGGGGAGCGAGCAGTACTTC. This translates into CAISESGGSEQYF.

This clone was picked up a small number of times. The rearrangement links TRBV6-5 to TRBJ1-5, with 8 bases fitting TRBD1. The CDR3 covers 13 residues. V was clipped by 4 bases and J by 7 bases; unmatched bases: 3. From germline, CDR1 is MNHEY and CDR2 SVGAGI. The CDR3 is CASSWTGRQPQHF. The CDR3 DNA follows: TGTGCCAGCAGTTGGACAGGGAGGCAGCCCCAGCATTTT.